The clone carrying this TCR beta chain was observed many times. Its antigen remains unidentified. The germline gives CDR1 SGHRS, CDR2 YFSETQ. Trimming took off 4 bases at V and 2 bases at J, with 9 bases between the two ends. The CDR3 consists of 13 residues. The data stem from a study of T cells after yellow fever vaccination. In the study overall: Preparing low-cell-number fractions relied on SMART-Seq v4 Ultra Low Input. Study observations and caveats: Primary-vaccination clones mostly resurfaced post-booster (around 95% CD4, just under 90% CD8). In FACS-sorted repertoires, abundant clonotypes from the bulk population could appear as contaminants.

Via MiXCR, TCRdb re-called the 5' RACE reads, giving one row per CDR3 protein. The table includes about 350,000 distinct CDR3 sequences, around a tenth detected once. This sequence was found in a man aged 18-30 years who received the YFV17D yellow fever vaccine. J is TRBJ1-1 and V is TRBV5-1; D gene uncertain. This sample comprised PBMCs, obtained on the day of the first yellow fever vaccination. In DNA, the CDR3 is TGCGCCAGCAGCATGCAGGTTAACACTGAAGCTTTCTTT. Protein sequence: CASSMQVNTEAFF. Filled out from reference TRBV5-1 and TRBJ1-1, the complete variable domain reads KAGVTQTPRYLIKTRGQQVTLSCSPISGHRSVSWYQQTPGQGLQFLFEYFSETQRNKGNFPGRFSGRQFSNSRSEMNVSTLELGDSALYLCASSMQVNTEAFFGQGTRLTVV.